This TCR beta chain came from a study of CD8 T cells in Susac syndrome. Roughly 0.45 to 1 ug RNA was reverse transcribed with random hexamers. TCRdb reprocessed the immunoSEQ multiplex PCR reads with MiXCR, giving one entry per CDR3 protein. This table holds 150,000 to 200,000 distinct CDR3 sequences, 95% found once. Trimming took off 4 bases at V and 1 base at J, with 13 bases between the two ends. The CDR3 loop spans 14 amino acids. Germline CDR1 and CDR2: GTSNPN and SVGIG (reference sequence). The TCR sequence derives from a human donor with Susac syndrome. The material sequenced was CD4+ T cells from PBMCs. The chain combines TRBV30 with TRBJ1-2; D might be TRBD1 (5 bases). In nucleotides, the CDR3 is TGTGCCTGGAAGGGGTCCGGGTTTAACTATGGCTACACCTTC. Encoded protein: CAWKGSGFNYGYTF.